This record looks at one TCR beta chain sequence and its context. In its sample, this clonotype was seen once. There is no known antigen for this receptor. Base qualities are not provided; no much larger clone lies one nucleotide away. A solitary read yields weak support. High-throughput TCR beta sequencing profiled peripheral blood CD8+ and CD4+ T cells from healthy donors, Susac syndrome patients and multiple sclerosis patients. The multiple sclerosis controls were treatment-naive patients who had stable or active relapsing-remitting disease and met the revised McDonald criteria. CD8+ TEMRA cells were enriched by FACS, while bulk CD8+ and CD4+ T cells were purified by magnetic negative isolation. Blood was collected in EDTA tubes and processed within 24 hours, with PBMCs isolated through density gradient centrifugation. PBMCs intended for TCR sequencing were cryopreserved in liquid nitrogen and were subsequently thawed in a 37 degrees C water bath. The sorted or isolated CD4+, CD8+ and CD8+ TEMRA cells reached a purity of at least 90%.

This specimen belongs to a study of CD8 T cells in Susac syndrome (dated by TCRdb to about 2019). The study in broad terms: The study used repertoire sequencing to test whether antigen drove CD8+ T cell activation and differentiation in Susac syndrome.

Study-level results and caveats: The study acknowledged that relatively few individuals were included in the TCR sequencing and HLA analysis.

RNA was extracted using the RNeasy kit, and roughly 0.5 to 1 ug of the RNA was reverse transcribed with random hexamers. The immunoSEQ multiplex PCR assay, covering 54 Vbeta and 13 Jbeta segments, was used to amplify TCR beta CDR3 regions. To correct PCR amplification bias, a synthetic template baseline was used for both primer optimization and computational correction. As for the original processing: Reads were assigned to V, D and J genes according to IMGT and analyzed in immunoSEQ Analyzer, with only productive sequences retained. Clonality was calculated as one minus the Shannon entropy normalized by log2 of the number of productive unique sequences. Public and private clones were assessed among the 100 most prevalent clones of each patient and control. Susac-specific clones were defined as absent from healthy and MS cohorts, 850 to 1,300 published viral clones and other ImmuneACCESS disease sequences. Through fastp at Q25 and MiXCR, TCRdb rebuilt clones from the public reads, retaining in-frame beta chains. Rows are combined by CDR3 protein, so each entry shows the most common genes and DNA. TCRdb's processing, not the study's, gives the V and J calls here. The sample table contains about 170,000 distinct CDR3 sequences; only one count was recorded for roughly 92% of them. The ten largest make up approximately 0.09% of the sample.

The sample comprised CD4+ T cells from PBMCs. This clonotype was sampled from a human donor with multiple sclerosis.

The CDR3 region: CATSDSGWVGQPQHF. The DNA sequence is TGTGCCACCAGTGATTCGGGCTGGGTGGGTCAGCCCCAGCATTTT. Here the chain combines TRBV24-1 and TRBJ1-5, with the D segment identity uncertain. The CDR3 starts with the cysteine, ends with the phenylalanine, and has 15 residues. Left in the record is the CDR3 DNA by itself, 45 bases read in frame from the first base. CDR1 and CDR2, per the germline V gene, are KGHDR and SFDVKD. Between the V and J ends, shortened by 2 bases and 6 bases respectively, the junction contains 13 bases.